One T cell receptor (beta chain) is described in this entry. This PCR relied on a set of 60 Vbeta primers and 13 Jbeta primers. Some clones are missing from TCRdb's copy, which holds only in-frame ones; the method was immunoSEQ multiplex PCR. The sample lists 130,000 to 150,000 clones, roughly 80% occurring once. The germline CDR1 and CDR2 sequences are ENHRY and SYGVKD. This CDR3 is built from 13 residues. Trimming shortened V by 1 base and J by 5 bases, and 9 bases separated the two germline ends. This sample was included in a study of cytomegalovirus exposure and HLA in healthy donors. Study context: An earlier analysis found around 100 million unique TCR beta sequences from approximately 200 million T cells. The Caucasian-associated ancestry cluster contained 81% of the approximately 390 genotyped donors.

The specimen sequenced was PBMCs. This TCR was recovered from a woman in her forties in good health and CMV-seropositive. The chain combines TRBV10-3 with TRBJ2-7, with a possible D match to TRBD1 (6 bases). In DNA, the CDR3 is TGTGCCATCAGTGAGTTCCAGGGGCACGAGCAGTACTTC. Its translation: CAISEFQGHEQYF.